One and the same sample provided the 21 T cell receptor beta chains below, sequenced in a study of breast tumors, draining lymph nodes, adjacent tissues (dated by TCRdb to between 2015 and 2016). The library came from multiplex PCR. Instrument on record: Illumina HiSeq 2000. TCRdb applied fastp at Q25 and MiXCR to the public reads, then kept only in-frame beta chains. For every CDR3 protein sequence, its rows merge into one entry that carries the most common genes and DNA. This sample comprises about 130,000 distinct CDR3 sequences, around 20% of them detected only once. Of the sample, over 3% is held by the ten largest clones. Lymph node samples came from the axillary draining lymph nodes of breast cancer patients. The sample consisted of axillary lymph node tissue. These TCRs come from a female donor with breast cancer. Some clones in this sample may be carry-over from other donors' samples.

This clonotype was detected many times. This sequence joins TRBV5-1 and TRBJ2-3; D is undetermined. Trimming took off 0 bases at V and 7 bases at J, with 9 bases between the two ends. The CDR3 runs to 13 residues. CDR1 and CDR2 from the germline V gene are SGHRS and YFSETQ. The CDR3 sequence: CASSLESLNTQYF. The DNA of the CDR3 is TGCGCCAGCAGCTTGGAATCCCTTAATACGCAGTATTTT.

This clonotype was detected ten times or more. The chain employs TRBV9 and TRBJ2-3, with 9 positions matching TRBD1. CDR3 length: 15 residues. The V gene's germline CDR1 is SGDLS and CDR2 YYNGEE. V lost 1 base, J lost 4 bases, and 4 bases stayed unmatched. The CDR3 DNA reads as TGTGCCAGCAGCGTACTAGGACAGGGGTCAGATACGCAGTATTTT. It encodes CASSVLGQGSDTQYF. The whole variable domain, remainder taken from reference TRBV9 and TRBJ2-3, is DSGVTQTPKHLITATGQRVTLRCSPRSGDLSVYWYQQSLDQGLQFLIQYYNGEERAKGNILERFSAQQFPDLHSELNLSSLELGDSALYFCASSVLGQGSDTQYFGPGTRLTVL.

This clonotype has at least ten counts. The chain joins TRBV10-3 to TRBJ2-1; 8 nucleotides match TRBD2. The germline CDR1 and CDR2 sequences are ENHRY and SYGVKD. This CDR3 has 15 residues. The V and J ends lost 3 bases and 7 bases, in that order; junction bases with no gene match: 8. The CDR3 spells CAISDILAEGNEQFF. The CDR3 coding sequence is TGTGCCATCAGTGACATACTAGCGGAGGGGAATGAGCAGTTCTTC.

There are many counts of this clonotype. The chain recombines TRBV6-1 with TRBJ2-3, with D tentatively TRBD1 (5 bases). Germline V gives CDR1 MNHNS, CDR2 SASEGT. The CDR3 runs 15 residues. V was shortened by 4 bases and J by 2 bases, with 13 bases between the two germline ends. This CDR3 reads CASSVNRLFTDTQYF. DNA for the CDR3: TGTGCCAGCAGTGTCAACAGGTTATTCACAGATACGCAGTATTTT.

In its sample, this clonotype was seen many times. The chain employs TRBV6-5 and TRBJ2-2; 13 bases fit TRBD2. This CDR3 has 17 amino acids. Per germline, CDR1 MNHEY and CDR2 SVGAGI. The ends lost 7 bases at V and 7 bases at J; junction bases unmatched: 12. CDR3 DNA sequence: TGTGCCAGCACACTGAGTCCGGGACTAGCGGGATTCGGGGAGCTGTTTTTT. Residues: CASTLSPGLAGFGELFF.

With respect to this clonotype: A single base separates this from a much larger clone, so it may be a read error. For the CDR3, the DNA is TGTGCCAGCAGCTGGGAGACAGGGCTCACCGGGGAGCTGTTTTTT. Translation: CASSWETGLTGELFF. This chain joins TRBV7-9 and TRBJ2-2; the match to TRBD1 covers 7 bases. Germline values: CDR1 SEHNR, CDR2 FQNEAQ (reference sequence). The CDR3 loop spans 15 amino acids. V shed 4 bases, J shed 4 bases, and the junction held 6 bases outside the gene matches.

V usage is TRBV5-1 and J usage is TRBJ2-5; perhaps TRBD1 as D (5 bases). The V and J ends lost 4 bases and 4 bases respectively, with 14 bases between them. The CDR3 has 14 residues. Germline V gene data show CDR1 as SGHRS and CDR2 as YFSETQ. The CDR3 loop is CASSLGTGLETQYF. The CDR3 DNA reads as TGCGCCAGCAGCCTAGGAACAGGCCTAGAGACCCAGTACTTC.

This clonotype is termed large (0.1 to 1%). The chain employs TRBV2 and TRBJ1-2; D is unresolved. V dropped 3 bases and J dropped 4 bases, with 9 bases sitting between them. Looked up from germline, CDR1 is SNHLY and CDR2 is FYNNEI. The CDR3 covers 13 residues. The CDR3: CASSEDVVYGYTF. Here the CDR3 DNA reads TGTGCCAGCAGTGAGGACGTTGTCTATGGCTACACCTTC.

This clonotype was counted at least ten times. The rearrangement links TRBV3-1 to TRBJ1-2, with a possible D match to TRBD1 (5 bases). Germline CDR1 is LGHDT and CDR2 is YNNKEL (reference sequence). This CDR3 is built from 14 residues. Trimming left V 8 bases short and J 8 bases short, with 21 bases between. CDR3 in amino acids: CASGVRGETSGYTF. CDR3 in DNA: TGTGCCAGCGGCGTACGGGGCGAAACGTCGGGCTACACCTTC.

This clonotype was counted many times. The genes are TRBV6-6 and TRBJ2-7; TRBD2 aligns across 8 bases. V was pared by 2 bases and J by 6 bases, with 9 bases of the junction left unmatched. Per germline, CDR1 MNHNY and CDR2 SVGAGI (reference sequence). The CDR3 covers 15 residues. The CDR3 loop is CASSYTGGRNGEQYF. As DNA, the CDR3 is TGTGCCAGCAGTTACACGGGGGGGCGAAATGGCGAGCAGTACTTC.

On this clonotype itself: This may arise from a read error, as a much more abundant clone is one base away. A read error is likely, as this CDR3 ends without the conserved phenylalanine or tryptophan. The chain links TRBV2 to TRBJ1-4; no reliable D call. The CDR3 consists of 16 residues. V was cut by 4 bases and J by 0 bases, with 12 bases left in between. Germline V gene sequence: CDR1 SNHLY, CDR2 FYNNEI. The CDR3 loop is CASSGSQKTTNEKLFL. The DNA for the CDR3 is TGTGCCAGCAGTGGGAGTCAGAAGACAACTAATGAAAAACTGTTTCTT.

The J gene is TRBJ2-5, the V gene TRBV18; 7 nucleotides align to TRBD1. The V gene's germline CDR1 is KGHSH and CDR2 LQKENI. With 3 bases clipped from V and 4 bases from J, the junction kept 20 bases outside the gene matches. CDR3 length equals 19 residues. The CDR3 coding sequence is TGTGCCAGCTCACCTCCTTTCGACCAAAAGACAGGGTTAGGAGAGACCCAGTACTTC. Its translation is CASSPPFDQKTGLGETQYF.

In this sample, this clonotype turned up many times. The chain is built from TRBV5-1 and TRBJ2-3; 8 bases fit TRBD2. Germline lookup yields CDR1 SGHRS and CDR2 YFSETQ. V gave up 0 bases and J gave up 4 bases; unmatched junction bases: 4. The CDR3 contains 15 residues. CDR3 in DNA: TGCGCCAGCAGCTTGGAATCCGGGAGGGCAGATACGCAGTATTTT. Amino acids: CASSLESGRADTQYF.

This clonotype was seen repeatedly, ten times or more. The J gene is TRBJ2-7, the V gene TRBV24-1; 8 nucleotides line up with TRBD1. Germline V CDR1 and CDR2: KGHDR, SFDVKD. J gave up 6 bases and V 4 bases, and 4 bases lay outside the gene matches. The CDR3 runs 13 residues. The CDR3 DNA sequence: TGTGCCACCAGTGACGGACAGGGAACCGAGCAGTACTTC. This gives the protein CATSDGQGTEQYF.

In the case of this clonotype: With a much larger clone just one base away, this may be a read error. DNA for the CDR3: TGTGCCAGCAGCGAAAGGGGGAGGGGTGTTGGTGGCTACACCTTC. It is translated as CASSERGRGVGGYTF. The chain is built from TRBV9 and TRBJ1-2; D possibly corresponds to TRBD1 (6 bases). Germline CDR1 reads SGDLS; CDR2 reads YYNGEE. Trimming pared 3 bases from V and 7 bases from J, leaving 19 bases between. The CDR3 has 15 residues.

J is TRBJ1-2 and V is TRBV6-1; the D is unclear. The germline CDR1 and CDR2 sequences are MNHNS and SASEGT. The CDR3 consists of 15 residues. The V gene lost 0 bases and the J gene lost 8 bases, with 16 bases spanning the gap. Here the CDR3 reads CASSEAVVRPEGYTF. The CDR3 nucleotides are TGTGCCAGCAGTGAAGCGGTAGTGCGGCCGGAAGGCTACACCTTC.

This clonotype was observed at least ten times. DNA of the CDR3: TGTGCCAGCAGTCCCCTCCGGGAGCGGGCCTACGAGCAGTACTTC. It encodes CASSPLRERAYEQYF. V is TRBV27 and J is TRBJ2-7, with D perhaps TRBD2 (6 bases). Between the trimmed V and J ends, which lost 5 bases and 2 bases, there was a span of 16 bases. The CDR3 contains 15 residues. Germline V gene lookup returns CDR1 MNHEY and CDR2 SMNVEV (reference sequence).

Ten or more counts support this clonotype. The rearrangement joins TRBV15 to TRBJ2-5; D is possibly TRBD1 (5 bases). Germline V gene sequence: CDR1 LNHNV, CDR2 YYDKDF (reference sequence). The germline V and J ends were trimmed by 2 bases and 3 bases, with 10 bases remaining between them. CDR3 length equals 14 residues. Here the CDR3 DNA reads TGTGCCACCAGCAGATCAGGGTCCAAAGAGACCCAGTACTTC. It encodes CATSRSGSKETQYF.

This clonotype was counted many times. The chain joins TRBV6-2 or TRBV6-3 to TRBJ2-7, with TRBD2 matching over 10 bases. V lost 6 bases, J lost 7 bases, and 12 bases stayed unmatched. Germline V lookup: CDR1 MNHEY, CDR2 SVGEGT. The CDR3 length is 15 residues. The CDR3: CASRLAGVKRQEQYF. The DNA for the CDR3 is TGTGCCAGCAGGCTAGCGGGAGTCAAGCGGCAGGAGCAGTACTTC.

This clonotype was counted many times. V is TRBV30 and J is TRBJ1-2; D possibly corresponds to TRBD1 (5 bases). The CDR3 is made up of 13 amino acids. Germline V gene data show CDR1 as GTSNPN and CDR2 as SVGIG (reference sequence). Trimming shortened V by 8 bases and J by 5 bases, and 18 bases separated the two germline ends. The CDR3 here is CAGTLVGPYGYTF. The DNA of the CDR3 is TGTGCCGGCACCCTAGTGGGACCGTATGGCTACACCTTC.

Ten or more counts support this clonotype. DNA of the CDR3: TGTGCCAGCAAATTAGCGGGTAGTGACTATGGCTACACCTTC. Amino acids: CASKLAGSDYGYTF. V usage is TRBV6-5 and J usage is TRBJ1-2; D is unclear. The CDR3 runs 14 residues. Trimming stripped 7 bases from V and 3 bases from J, with 15 bases between. CDR1 MNHEY and CDR2 SVGAGI come from the germline V gene.